This T cell receptor beta chain appears in the sequencing data of a study of blood T cell repertoires in COVID-19. This clone has a single count. Original handling: Scientists estimated how many nucleated cells there were by amplifying reference gene primers. Sequenced by immunoSEQ multiplex PCR; TCRdb stores in-frame clones only, minus some. V, J and clone size derive from that table, while D and trimming were established from the DNA sequence. The sample holds about 89,000 clones; about nine tenths are singletons and the top ten take around 14%. The sequencing sample was made of peripheral blood. This receptor was identified in a male donor with acute or convalescent COVID-19.

DNA for the CDR3: TGTGCCAGCAGAAGACAGAACTATGGCTACACCTTC. It encodes CASRRQNYGYTF. The rearrangement joins TRBV6-5 to TRBJ1-2; D may be TRBD1 (5 bases). Germline lookup yields CDR1 MNHEY and CDR2 SVGAGI. The V end was cut by 6 bases, the J end by 2 bases, with 7 bases between. CDR3 length: 12 amino acids.